This T cell receptor (beta chain) was identified during a study of CD8+CD57+ T cells in acquired aplastic anemia. Flow cytometry had shown expanded CD8+CD57+ cells in the patients chosen for sequencing. Patient blood was sampled before any therapy had been received. The V gene lost 2 bases and the J gene lost 0 bases, with 8 bases spanning the gap. There are 15 residues in the CDR3. The V gene's germline CDR1 is SNHLY and CDR2 FYNNEI. Study-wide findings and caveats: Patients showed no significant difference from controls in CD8+ Simpson's diversity. Overlap between patients and controls comprised roughly 28 CD8+ CDR3 sequences.

Profiles of TCR beta VDJ and CDR3 were generated from a genomic DNA template. One entry per CDR3 protein results from TCRdb running MiXCR on the reads. The sample carries hundreds of thousands of distinct CDR3 sequences, more than 25% recorded once. Of note for this clonotype: Its cognate antigen is unknown.

Sequenced input: sorted CD4+, CD8+, or CD8+CD57+ T cells (not recorded which) from PBMCs. The TCR was taken from a human donor with aplastic anemia. V and J are TRBV2 and TRBJ1-5; D might be TRBD1 (5 bases). The CDR3 spells CASSELGDSNQPQHF. Written as DNA, the CDR3 is TGTGCCAGCAGTGAACTGGGGGATAGCAATCAGCCCCAGCATTTT. Supplemented by reference TRBV2 and TRBJ1-5, the full variable domain reads EPEVTQTPSHQVTQMGQEVILRCVPISNHLYFYWYRQILGQKVEFLVSFYNNEISEKSEIFDDQFSVERPDGSNFTLKIRSTKLEDSAMYFCASSELGDSNQPQHFGDGTRLSIL.